This passage covers 20 T cell receptor beta chains from one sample sequenced in a study of beta chain features in type 1 diabetes. General study results and limits: Moderate yet significant TCRB CDR3 shortening was seen in Type 1 diabetes patients in all four CD4+ subsets.

TCRB transcripts that were expressed got sequenced, as all of the isolated RNA had been reverse transcribed. The protocol was immunoSEQ multiplex PCR, while the TCRdb copy is restricted to in-frame clones and leaves out a portion. The sample consists of around 650,000 clones, around 11% of them appearing once. Their cognate antigens are unknown. The sequenced sample consisted of naive CD4+ T cells from blood. The receptors were sampled from a man under 40 with type 1 diabetes.

The V call is TRBV30, the J call TRBJ2-1; D not certain. Germline CDR1 and CDR2: GTSNPN and SVGIG (reference sequence). V lost 3 bases, J lost 2 bases, and 11 bases lay in between. The CDR3 contains 14 residues. This CDR3 is CAWRRVRPYNEQFF. The CDR3 coding sequence is TGTGCCTGGAGGCGCGTACGACCCTACAATGAGCAGTTCTTC.

The rearrangement uses TRBV30 and TRBJ1-4; 7 bases match TRBD1. The CDR3 consists of 15 residues. V shed 3 bases and J 0 bases; nucleotides not matched to a gene: 4. The V gene's germline CDR1 is GTSNPN and CDR2 SVGIG (reference sequence). CDR3 region: CAWSPGTATNEKLFF. In DNA, the CDR3 is TGTGCCTGGAGCCCCGGGACAGCAACTAATGAAAAACTGTTTTTT.

This clone has more than one count but fewer than ten. The chain is built from TRBV6-1 and TRBJ2-5; D gene ambiguous. Germline V lookup: CDR1 MNHNS, CDR2 SASEGT. V was shortened by 4 bases and J by 1 base, with 7 bases between the two germline ends. There are 13 residues in the CDR3. This CDR3 is CASSVNIQETQYF. CDR3 bases: TGTGCCAGCAGTGTTAATATCCAAGAGACCCAGTACTTC.

This chain joins TRBV6-1 and TRBJ1-2, with D unresolved. This CDR3 contains 13 residues. Trimming removed 5 bases from V and 3 bases from J, with 10 bases in between. Looked up from germline, CDR1 is MNHNS and CDR2 is SASEGT. CDR3 sequence reads: CASSLGWDYGYTF. The CDR3 DNA is TGTGCCAGCAGTTTAGGGTGGGACTATGGCTACACCTTC.

V gene TRBV2 combines with J gene TRBJ2-3; tentative D call: TRBD1 (5 bases). The CDR3 has 13 amino acids. The V gene's germline CDR1 is SNHLY and CDR2 FYNNEI. V dropped 7 bases and J dropped 6 bases, with 14 bases sitting between them. The CDR3 coding sequence is TGTGCCAGCAACCAGGTTGGGGCGGATACGCAGTATTTT. The encoded protein is CASNQVGADTQYF.

The gene calls are TRBV4-3 and TRBJ1-4; TRBD1 matches at 7 bases. Per the germline V gene, CDR1 is LGHNA and CDR2 is YSLEER. This CDR3 is built from 16 residues. V lost 0 bases and J lost 4; bases outside the gene matches: 5. The CDR3 nucleotides are TGCGCCAGCAGCCAAGATTTGGGACAGTATAATGAAAAACTGTTTTTT. It codes for CASSQDLGQYNEKLFF.

V and J are TRBV4-3 and TRBJ2-2; D remains ambiguous. The CDR3 spans 14 residues. Germline V gives CDR1 LGHNA, CDR2 YSLEER. Trimming cost V 1 base and J 6 bases, with 9 bases left between them. The CDR3 sequence is CASSQVNWSGELFF. The CDR3 DNA reads TGCGCCAGCAGCCAAGTAAATTGGTCCGGGGAGCTGTTTTTT.

This clone has just a few counts. The J gene is TRBJ2-7, the V gene TRBV29-1; D unclear. The CDR3 has 11 residues. The germline CDR1 and CDR2 sequences are SQVTM and ANQGSEA. V lost 2 bases to trimming and J lost 2 bases, with 4 bases between them. The CDR3 DNA sequence: TGCAGCGTTGAAAGGGCCTACGAGCAGTACTTC. Protein product: CSVERAYEQYF.

A few counts support this clone. This chain connects TRBV2 to TRBJ2-5; 8 bases are a match to TRBD2. With V trimmed by 6 bases and J by 11 bases, 5 bases remained unmatched. Germline V gene sequence: CDR1 SNHLY, CDR2 FYNNEI. The CDR3 is 11 amino acids. This chain's CDR3 is CASRPGLEQYF. DNA for the CDR3: TGTGCCAGCAGGCCGGGACTAGAGCAGTACTTC.

The chain has TRBV7-9 and TRBJ2-7; 11 nucleotides match TRBD2. V was clipped by 2 bases and J by 1 base; unmatched bases: 13. From germline, CDR1 is SEHNR and CDR2 FQNEAQ (reference sequence). The CDR3 covers 19 residues. The CDR3 DNA reads TGTGCCAGCAGCTTATCTCCCGGGACTAGCGGTGGCACTTCCTACGAGCAGTACTTC. It encodes CASSLSPGTSGGTSYEQYF.

J is TRBJ1-1 and V is TRBV2; 7 nucleotides align to TRBD1. Germline loops: CDR1 SNHLY, CDR2 FYNNEI. The CDR3 is 17 residues long. The V and J ends lost 0 bases and 8 bases, in that order; junction bases with no gene match: 15. In nucleotides, the CDR3 is TGTGCCAGCAGTGAAGCGCTGTGGACAGGCCCCGGATCAGAAGCTTTCTTT. As protein: CASSEALWTGPGSEAFF.

This clone has only a few counts. V and J are TRBV5-1 and TRBJ2-5, with TRBD1 identical over 9 bases. Trimming cost V 4 bases and J 5 bases; bases outside gene matches: 9. Germline V lookup: CDR1 SGHRS, CDR2 YFSETQ. The CDR3 covers 15 residues. CDR3 residues: CASSGGTGSIETQYF. The CDR3 coding sequence is TGCGCCAGCAGCGGTGGGACAGGGAGCATCGAGACCCAGTACTTC.

There are a few counts of this clone. The chain has TRBV2 and TRBJ2-7; D assignment may be TRBD1 or TRBD2 (7 bases each). Germline CDR1 SNHLY, CDR2 FYNNEI. CDR3 size: 14 residues. Trimming removed 4 bases at V and 4 bases at J, with 14 bases between. The DNA for the CDR3 is TGTGCCAGCAGTGTGGCAGGGGGAGGGTACGAGCAGTACTTC. Translation gives CASSVAGGGYEQYF. The variable domain in full, completed from reference TRBV2 and TRBJ2-7, reads EPEVTQTPSHQVTQMGQEVILRCVPISNHLYFYWYRQILGQKVEFLVSFYNNEISEKSEIFDDQFSVERPDGSNFTLKIRSTKLEDSAMYFCASSVAGGGYEQYFGPGTRLTVT.

V is TRBV13 and J is TRBJ2-5; TRBD2 is a possible D gene (6 bases). The germline V gene has CDR1 PRHDT and CDR2 FYEKMQ (reference sequence). The CDR3 sequence is 15 residues long. V lost 5 bases and J lost 0, with 13 bases in between. The CDR3 reads CASSLWTTYQETQYF. As DNA, the CDR3 is TGTGCCAGCAGCCTCTGGACTACGTACCAAGAGACCCAGTACTTC.

This clone showed up just a few times. This chain connects TRBV7-9 to TRBJ2-3, with D maybe TRBD2 (5 bases). Germline CDR1 and CDR2: SEHNR and FQNEAQ (reference sequence). Trimming took off 5 bases at V and 4 bases at J, with 16 bases between the two ends. The CDR3 extends over 15 amino acids. In DNA, the CDR3 is TGTGCCAGCAGCCCCGGCCGGGATCTGGCAGATACGCAGTATTTT. This sequence encodes CASSPGRDLADTQYF. The full variable domain, rest sourced from reference TRBV7-9 and TRBJ2-3, is DTGVSQNPRHKITKRGQNVTFRCDPISEHNRLYWYRQTLGQGPEFLTYFQNEAQLEKSRLLSDRFSAERPKGSFSTLEIQRTEQGDSAMYLCASSPGRDLADTQYFGPGTRLTVL.

V usage is TRBV7-3 and J usage is TRBJ2-1; D call uncertain. Trimming removed 2 bases at V and 8 bases at J, with 13 bases between. The CDR3 is 14 amino acids. Looked up from germline, CDR1 is SGHTA and CDR2 is FQGTGA. Here the CDR3 reads CASSLRQTSDEQFF. The CDR3 DNA reads as TGTGCCAGCAGCTTACGTCAGACCAGCGATGAGCAGTTCTTC.

The chain combines TRBV5-4 with TRBJ1-1; D ambiguous. This CDR3 has 17 amino acids. Trimming took 0 bases from V and 4 from J, leaving 19 bases between them. CDR1 is SGHNT, CDR2 YYREEE, per germline (reference sequence). As DNA, the CDR3 is TGTGCCAGCAGCTTGGCACCCAGCCTCTCCGGTGGCACTGAAGCTTTCTTT. Residues: CASSLAPSLSGGTEAFF.

J is TRBJ2-5 and V is TRBV30; D tentatively reads TRBD1 or TRBD2 (6 bases each). CDR1 and CDR2 (germline): GTSNPN, SVGIG (reference sequence). The CDR3 sequence is 14 residues long. With 6 bases removed from V and 2 bases from J, the gap between germline ends came to 16 bases. CDR3 DNA sequence: TGTGCCTGCGTTAGAGGGGGGTCTCAAGAGACCCAGTACTTC. Encoded protein: CACVRGGSQETQYF.

V usage is TRBV25-1 and J usage is TRBJ2-5, with 7 bases aligning to TRBD1. The germline gives CDR1 MGHDK, CDR2 SYGVNS. The CDR3 extends over 15 amino acids. V lost 5 bases, J lost 5 bases, and 11 bases stayed unmatched. Here the CDR3 reads CASSHRAQGVETQYF. The CDR3 bases are TGTGCCAGCAGTCACCGGGCTCAGGGGGTTGAGACCCAGTACTTC. The full variable domain, completed using reference TRBV25-1 and TRBJ2-5, is EADIYQTPRYLVIGTGKKITLECSQTMGHDKMYWYQQDPGMELHLIHYSYGVNSTEKGDLSSESTVSRIRTEHFPLTLESARPSHTSQYLCASSHRAQGVETQYFGPGTRLLVL.

The chain recombines TRBV7-2 with TRBJ1-6, with a weak D call TRBD1 (5 bases). Germline V lookup: CDR1 SGHTA, CDR2 FQGNSA. The CDR3 is made up of 12 amino acids. Deletions cut 0 bases from V and 15 bases from J, with 9 bases between. The CDR3, as DNA: TGTGCCAGCAGCTTAGCGGGGCAGGGCCTCCACTTT. Encoded protein: CASSLAGQGLHF.